This T cell receptor beta chain was found in a study of Graves' ophthalmopathy and Graves' hyperthyroidism. Beta-chain TCR CDR3 regions were amplified from RNA transcripts. The authors performed first-round RT-PCR with HTBI primers and then a second-round multiplex PCR. MiXCR, run by TCRdb on the multiplex PCR reads, gives a single entry per CDR3 protein. The sample has roughly 1.1 million distinct CDR3 sequences; about 36% are singletons. Study observations and caveats: The model predicted progression of ophthalmopathy with a sensitivity of roughly 69%, and its specificity was 72% to 85%.

The germline CDR1 and CDR2 sequences are GTSNPN and SVGIG (reference sequence). V was shortened by 3 bases and J by 9 bases, with 18 bases between the two germline ends. The CDR3 is 13 residues long. Notes on this clonotype: Its antigen is still unknown.

The clonotype was recovered from an adult man with Graves' hyperthyroidism. The sequencing sample was made of peripheral blood or thyroid tissue (not recorded which). This chain links TRBV30 with TRBJ2-7; D is unclear. CDR3 sequence reads: CAWSHGSLKGQYF. CDR3 nucleotides: TGTGCCTGGAGCCACGGGTCATTAAAGGGGCAGTACTTC. Combining the CDR3 with reference TRBV30 and TRBJ2-7 gives the whole variable domain SQTIHQWPATLVQPVGSPLSLECTVEGTSNPNLYWYRQAAGRGLQLLFYSVGIGQISSEVPQNLSASRPQDRQFILSSKKLLLSDSGFYLCAWSHGSLKGQYFGPGTRLTVT.